One TCR beta chain is described in this entry. This entry belongs to a study of blood T cell repertoires in COVID-19. Sequencing used immunoSEQ multiplex PCR; TCRdb keeps in-frame clones, though not all of them. The sample comprises some 42,000 clones, 76% of which are singletons, and roughly a quarter rests with the top ten. Germline CDR1 reads LNHDA; CDR2 reads SQIVND (reference sequence). The CDR3 spans 15 residues. Unmatched junction bases numbered 12, after V lost 7 bases and J lost 7 bases. The sequenced material came from peripheral blood. The V gene is TRBV19, the J gene TRBJ2-4, with 8 bases identical to TRBD1. The clonotype comes from a man older than 75 with acute or convalescent COVID-19. The CDR3 region has the DNA TGTGCCAGTACCCTGGGGGCAGGGGGCCTTAACATTCAGTACTTC. The encoded protein is CASTLGAGGLNIQYF.